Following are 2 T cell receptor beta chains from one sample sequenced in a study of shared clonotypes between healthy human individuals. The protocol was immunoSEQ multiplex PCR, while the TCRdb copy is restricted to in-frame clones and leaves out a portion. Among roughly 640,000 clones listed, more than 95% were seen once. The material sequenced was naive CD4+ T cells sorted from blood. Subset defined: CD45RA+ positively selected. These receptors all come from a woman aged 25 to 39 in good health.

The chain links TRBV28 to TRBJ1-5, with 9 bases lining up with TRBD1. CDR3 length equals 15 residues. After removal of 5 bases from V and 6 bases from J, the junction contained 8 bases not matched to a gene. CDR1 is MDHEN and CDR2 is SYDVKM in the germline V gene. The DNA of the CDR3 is TGTGCCAGCAGTACAGGGGGCGGAGGGCGTCAGCCCCAGCATTTT. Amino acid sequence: CASSTGGGGRQPQHF. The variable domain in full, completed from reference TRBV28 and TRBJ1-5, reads DVKVTQSSRYLVKRTGEKVFLECVQDMDHENMFWYRQDPGLGLRLIYFSYDVKMKEKGDIPEGYSVSREKKERFSLILESASTNQTSMYLCASSTGGGGRQPQHFGDGTRLSIL.

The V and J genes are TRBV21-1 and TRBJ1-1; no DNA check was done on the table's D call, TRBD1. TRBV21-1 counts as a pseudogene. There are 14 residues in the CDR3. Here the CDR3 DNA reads TGTGCCAGCAGCAGAGCTACAGGGAACACTGAAGCTTTCTTT. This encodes CASSRATGNTEAFF.